This T cell receptor (beta chain) was found in a study of T-cell memory formation after mild COVID-19. Germline CDR1 reads SEHNR; CDR2 reads FQNEAQ (reference sequence). The CDR3 length is 11 residues. The V gene lost 1 base and the J gene lost 6 bases, with 4 bases spanning the gap. This clonotype was seen more than once but under ten times. MiXCR was run by TCRdb on the 5' RACE reads, yielding one entry per CDR3 protein. The table has approximately 440,000 distinct CDR3 sequences, over 15% seen once. This sequence originates from an adult woman who had mild COVID-19 (a few samples of this study predate the infection). Cell type and time point are not known. Source material: PBMCs or a T cell subset sorted from them (not recorded which). The gene calls are TRBV7-9 and TRBJ2-7; the D is unclear. CDR3 sequence reads: CASSLGIEQYF. DNA of the CDR3: TGTGCCAGCAGCTTAGGGATCGAGCAGTACTTC.